The 15 T cell receptor beta chains reported below all come from one sample, sequenced in a study of cytomegalovirus exposure and HLA in healthy donors. Sequencing was performed with immunoSEQ multiplex PCR; in TCRdb, only in-frame clones are kept and a portion is missing. In the table there are about 160,000 clones, roughly 95% of which are singletons. The sequenced sample was PBMCs. All receptors come from a woman aged 18 to 35 in good health and CMV-seronegative.

J is TRBJ2-7 and V is TRBV19, with 9 bases matching TRBD1. Germline V lookup: CDR1 LNHDA, CDR2 SQIVND (reference sequence). V trimming: 5 bases; J trimming: 2 bases; junction bases outside the gene matches: 4. The CDR3 runs to 14 residues. CDR3 sequence: CASSVGTGTYEQYF. CDR3 DNA sequence: TGTGCCAGTAGTGTGGGGACAGGGACCTACGAGCAGTACTTC.

V gene TRBV5-1 combines with J gene TRBJ2-7, with D perhaps matching TRBD1 (6 bases). Trimming stripped 3 bases from V and 4 bases from J, with 8 bases between. Germline V lookup: CDR1 SGHRS, CDR2 YFSETQ. The CDR3 consists of 12 residues. CDR3 loop: CASSSDSYEQYF. DNA for the CDR3: TGCGCCAGCAGCTCGGACAGTTACGAGCAGTACTTC. Full variable domain (remainder filled in from reference TRBV5-1 and TRBJ2-7): KAGVTQTPRYLIKTRGQQVTLSCSPISGHRSVSWYQQTPGQGLQFLFEYFSETQRNKGNFPGRFSGRQFSNSRSEMNVSTLELGDSALYLCASSSDSYEQYFGPGTRLTVT.

The V call is TRBV5-3, the J call TRBJ2-5, with TRBD2 matching 7 bases. TRBV5-3 is filed as an ORF, its function uncertain. V shed 2 bases and J 0 bases; nucleotides not matched to a gene: 13. The CDR3 is made up of 18 amino acids. CDR3 amino acids: CARSFFGTTPLYQETQYF. The CDR3 region has the DNA TGTGCCAGAAGCTTTTTCGGGACTACCCCCCTGTACCAAGAGACCCAGTACTTC.

Only one count was recorded for this clone. The chain's CDR3 is CASSYSPGNGNTIYF. DNA for the CDR3: TGTGCCAGCAGTTACTCACCAGGGAATGGAAACACCATATATTTT. The gene calls are TRBV6-6 and TRBJ1-3, with a weak D call TRBD1 (5 bases). The germline V gene encodes CDR1 MNHNY and CDR2 SVGAGI (reference sequence). The CDR3 has 15 amino acids. The V and J ends lost 0 bases and 3 bases respectively, with 9 bases between them.

The chain couples TRBV14 to TRBJ2-5; TRBD1 aligns across 8 bases. Germline values: CDR1 SGHDN, CDR2 FVKESK. The junction had 16 bases not matched to a gene; V was cut back by 2 bases and J by 5 bases. The CDR3 totals 18 residues. CDR3 nucleotide sequence: TGTGCCAGCAGCCAACCCACTGGGACAGGTCGACTTAGGGAGACCCAGTACTTC. Residues: CASSQPTGTGRLRETQYF. The entire variable domain, with the rest obtained from reference TRBV14 and TRBJ2-5, is as follows: EAGVTQFPSHSVIEKGQTVTLRCDPISGHDNLYWYRRVMGKEIKFLLHFVKESKQDESGMPNNRFLAERTGGTYSTLKVQPAELEDSGVYFCASSQPTGTGRLRETQYFGPGTRLLVL.

The CDR3 region is CASSEPATGGETQYF. DNA for the CDR3: TGTGCCAGCAGTGAACCCGCCACCGGGGGAGAGACCCAGTACTTC. The chain recombines TRBV25-1 with TRBJ2-5; tentative D call: TRBD2 (6 bases). V was pared by 2 bases and J by 4 bases, with 14 bases between. This CDR3 has 15 residues. From germline, CDR1 is MGHDK and CDR2 SYGVNS.

The V gene is TRBV9, the J gene TRBJ1-3; 9 positions agree with TRBD1. This CDR3 is 16 amino acids long. V shed 3 bases, J shed 3 bases, and the junction held 7 bases outside the gene matches. Germline CDR1 reads SGDLS; CDR2 reads YYNGEE. CDR3 DNA: TGTGCCAGCAGCGGAGCCGGGACAGGGAATGGAAACACCATATATTTT. Translated, it gives CASSGAGTGNGNTIYF.

The gene calls are TRBV7-8 and TRBJ1-1; the D gene is possibly TRBD1 (5 bases). Trimming removed 1 base at V and 1 base at J, with 10 bases between. The germline V gene has CDR1 SGHVS and CDR2 FQNEAQ. This CDR3 has 15 residues. The CDR3 reads CASSLVFQGNTEAFF. In DNA form, the CDR3 reads TGTGCCAGCAGCTTAGTATTCCAGGGGAACACTGAAGCTTTCTTT.

This clone showed up just once. The chain couples TRBV7-9 to TRBJ2-7; TRBD1 is a possible D gene (6 bases). The CDR3 is 17 residues long. The germline V gene encodes CDR1 SEHNR and CDR2 FQNEAQ (reference sequence). Between the trimmed V and J ends, which lost 4 bases and 6 bases, there was a span of 25 bases. In DNA form, the CDR3 reads TGTGCCAGCAGCTCCCTAGGCCCACACACAGGGCCCGCCGAGCAGTACTTC. Translated: CASSSLGPHTGPAEQYF. Using reference TRBV7-9 and TRBJ2-7 for the parts outside the CDR3, the full variable domain is DTGVSQNPRHKITKRGQNVTFRCDPISEHNRLYWYRQTLGQGPEFLTYFQNEAQLEKSRLLSDRFSAERPKGSFSTLEIQRTEQGDSAMYLCASSSLGPHTGPAEQYFGPGTRLTVT.

This clone was found once. This chain connects TRBV4-1 to TRBJ1-6, with 7 nucleotides matching TRBD1. This CDR3 is built from 13 residues. V gave up 6 bases and J gave up 9 bases; unmatched junction bases: 5. Germline CDR1 and CDR2: MGHRA and YSYEKL. CDR3 region: CASRTGEGSPLHF. Written as DNA, the CDR3 is TGCGCCAGCAGAACAGGGGAAGGTTCACCCCTCCACTTT.

V gene TRBV7-3 combines with J gene TRBJ2-3, with 11 bases lining up with TRBD2. Germline assignment: CDR1 SGHTA and CDR2 FQGTGA. Unmatched junction bases numbered 3, after V lost 5 bases and J lost 2 bases. There are 15 residues in the CDR3. The chain's CDR3 is CASSATSGVTDTQYF. In DNA form, the CDR3 reads TGTGCCAGCAGCGCGACTAGCGGGGTCACAGATACGCAGTATTTT.

This clone was seen just once. This chain joins TRBV5-4 and TRBJ1-4, with 7 bases lining up with TRBD1. The V gene end was trimmed by 0 bases and the J gene end by 7 bases; junction bases not matched to a gene: 3. The germline CDR1 and CDR2 sequences are SGHNT and YYREEE (reference sequence). The CDR3 length is 14 residues. The CDR3 DNA reads TGTGCCAGCAGCTTGGATGGACAGGCTGAAAAACTGTTTTTT. Translated, it gives CASSLDGQAEKLFF.

Sample share makes this clone medium-sized. The chain joins TRBV4-3 to TRBJ2-1; 9 positions agree with TRBD2. V trimming: 0 bases; J trimming: 7 bases; junction bases outside the gene matches: 7. Germline lookup yields CDR1 LGHNA and CDR2 YSLEER. CDR3 size: 16 residues. The CDR3 region is CASSQEPAGGVNEQFF. The CDR3 DNA reads TGCGCCAGCAGCCAAGAGCCGGCGGGGGGGGTAAATGAGCAGTTCTTC.

The rearrangement uses TRBV6-6 and TRBJ1-3; no reliable D call. Between the trimmed V and J ends, which lost 5 bases and 0 bases, there was a span of 5 bases. CDR3 length equals 13 residues. The V gene's germline CDR1 is MNHNY and CDR2 SVGAGI (reference sequence). This CDR3 is CASSEVSGNTIYF. As DNA, the CDR3 is TGTGCCAGCAGTGAGGTCTCTGGAAACACCATATATTTT.

The rearrangement uses TRBV27 and TRBJ2-3, with a weak D call TRBD2 (6 bases). This CDR3 comprises 14 residues. V lost 3 bases, J lost 6 bases, and 13 bases lay in between. CDR1 and CDR2 from the germline V gene are MNHEY and SMNVEV (reference sequence). The CDR3 nucleotides read TGTGCCAGCAGTTTTGCGGCGGGGCGGGATACGCAGTATTTT. Protein sequence: CASSFAAGRDTQYF.